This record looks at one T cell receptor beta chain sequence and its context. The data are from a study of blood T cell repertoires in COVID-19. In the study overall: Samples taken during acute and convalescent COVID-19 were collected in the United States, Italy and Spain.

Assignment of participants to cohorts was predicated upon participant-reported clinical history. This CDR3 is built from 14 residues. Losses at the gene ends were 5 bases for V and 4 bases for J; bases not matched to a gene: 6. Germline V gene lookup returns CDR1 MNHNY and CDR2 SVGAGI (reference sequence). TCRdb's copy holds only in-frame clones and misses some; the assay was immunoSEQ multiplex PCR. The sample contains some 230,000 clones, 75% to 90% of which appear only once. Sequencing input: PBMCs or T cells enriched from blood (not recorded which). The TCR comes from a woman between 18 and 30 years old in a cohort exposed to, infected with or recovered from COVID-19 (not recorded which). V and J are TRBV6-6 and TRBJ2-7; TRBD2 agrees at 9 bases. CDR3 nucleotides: TGTGCCAGCAGTCCGGGACTAGCTGGATACGAGCAGTACTTC. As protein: CASSPGLAGYEQYF.